This passage covers 30 T cell receptor beta chains from one sample sequenced in a study of blood T cells in healthy people across ages. With a J-beta primer mix and a sample-barcoded 5' primer, a second PCR ran about 7 to 11 cycles. One entry per CDR3 protein results from TCRdb running MiXCR on the 5' RACE reads. The table includes around 700,000 distinct CDR3 sequences, 20% to 30% detected once. The data were also submitted as part of a second study, on T cells of mothers and their children.

The sequenced sample consisted of blood. These receptors originate from a boy younger than 18 in good health.

The chain combines TRBV18 with TRBJ2-7; 9 bases are a match to TRBD1. CDR1 and CDR2 from the germline V gene are KGHSH and LQKENI. Germline trimming cut 10 bases from V and 4 bases from J; bases unmatched to any gene: 8. The CDR3 sequence is 13 residues long. The CDR3 sequence is CATRGQGKYEQYF. The CDR3 DNA reads TGTGCCACTAGGGGACAGGGTAAATACGAGCAGTACTTC.

The chain employs TRBV20-1 and TRBJ2-2, with 9 positions matching TRBD1. CDR3 size: 16 residues. Germline trimming cut 0 bases from V and 11 bases from J; bases unmatched to any gene: 13. The germline V gene has CDR1 DFQATT and CDR2 SNEGSKA (reference sequence). The CDR3 region has the DNA TGCAGTGCTAGAGATAGGGGACAGGGACGTTCTAACGAGCTGTTTTTT. Amino acids: CSARDRGQGRSNELFF.

This chain connects TRBV20-1 to TRBJ2-3; 11 bases line up with TRBD1. J gave up 5 bases and V 3 bases, and 7 bases lay outside the gene matches. Germline assignment: CDR1 DFQATT and CDR2 SNEGSKA (reference sequence). There are 15 residues in the CDR3. CDR3 sequence: CSASRPGTGGDTQYF. The CDR3, as DNA: TGCAGTGCTAGCCGTCCCGGGACAGGGGGAGATACGCAGTATTTT.

This clonotype was found a few times. This chain connects TRBV5-6 to TRBJ2-1; D is uncertain. The V gene lost 3 bases and the J gene lost 10 bases, with 26 bases spanning the gap. Germline-derived CDR1 and CDR2 are SGHDT and YYEEEE. There are 17 residues in the CDR3. The CDR3 loop is CASSSLLMGGSLVEQFF. The CDR3 DNA reads as TGTGCCAGCAGCTCCCTTCTCATGGGCGGATCCTTGGTCGAGCAGTTCTTC. Combining the CDR3 with reference TRBV5-6 and TRBJ2-1 gives the whole variable domain DAGVTQSPTHLIKTRGQQVTLRCSPKSGHDTVSWYQQALGQGPQFIFQYYEEEERQRGNFPDRFSGHQFPNYSSELNVNALLLGDSALYLCASSSLLMGGSLVEQFFGPGTRLTVL.

This clonotype has just a few counts. The chain recombines TRBV21-1 with TRBJ2-7; TRBD1, the table's D call, was not compared with the DNA. TRBV21-1 represents a pseudogene. This CDR3 region has 15 residues. In nucleotides, the CDR3 is TGTGCCAGCAGCAAAGGAGAACTGGGACGTTACGAGCAGTACTTC. It codes for CASSKGELGRYEQYF.

This clonotype has only a few counts. The rearrangement links TRBV28 to TRBJ2-7, with TRBD2 matching over 10 bases. Germline trimming cut 3 bases from V and 3 bases from J; bases unmatched to any gene: 5. CDR3 length equals 15 residues. The germline V gene has CDR1 MDHEN and CDR2 SYDVKM. CDR3 sequence (DNA): TGTGCCAGCAGTTTCTTGCTAGCGGGGGTCTACGAGCAGTACTTC. It translates to CASSFLLAGVYEQYF. The full variable domain, with the rest looked up from reference TRBV28 and TRBJ2-7, is DVKVTQSSRYLVKRTGEKVFLECVQDMDHENMFWYRQDPGLGLRLIYFSYDVKMKEKGDIPEGYSVSREKKERFSLILESASTNQTSMYLCASSFLLAGVYEQYFGPGTRLTVT.

The rearrangement joins TRBV2 to TRBJ2-7; 7 nucleotides agree with TRBD1. Germline lookup yields CDR1 SNHLY and CDR2 FYNNEI. Trimming took 7 bases from V and 6 from J; bases not matched to a gene: 12. The CDR3 runs to 14 residues. In nucleotides, the CDR3 is TGTGCCAGCAACATCAACAGGGGAATCGGCGAGCAGTACTTC. It codes for CASNINRGIGEQYF.

This clonotype occurred a few times. This rearrangement joins TRBV7-2 to TRBJ2-2, with 8 bases fitting TRBD2. Germline CDR1 SGHTA, CDR2 FQGNSA. The CDR3 totals 15 residues. V lost 1 base to trimming and J lost 5 bases; unmatched junction nucleotides: 3. CDR3 in DNA: TGTGCCAGCAGCTTAGTGCGCGGGAGGACCGGGGAGCTGTTTTTT. Translating gives CASSLVRGRTGELFF.

The chain couples TRBV4-1 to TRBJ2-1; D is uncertain. The V gene lost 1 base and the J gene lost 8 bases, with 12 bases spanning the gap. The CDR3 contains 14 residues. Germline V gene sequence: CDR1 MGHRA, CDR2 YSYEKL. The CDR3 coding sequence is TGCGCCAGCAGCCAAGTCGGCCTCAGCGATGAGCAGTTCTTC. This encodes CASSQVGLSDEQFF.

This clonotype occurred a few times. This rearrangement joins TRBV20-1 to TRBJ2-5; perhaps TRBD1 as D (5 bases). The V end was cut by 7 bases, the J end by 0 bases, with 12 bases between. The CDR3 spans 13 residues. Per germline, CDR1 DFQATT and CDR2 SNEGSKA (reference sequence). CDR3 nucleotide sequence: TGCAGTGGACAGACGCGGTACCAAGAGACCCAGTACTTC. Its translation: CSGQTRYQETQYF.

This clonotype was counted ten times or more. This chain connects TRBV29-1 to TRBJ2-7; D gene unclear. The CDR3 sequence is 12 residues long. Germline CDR1 reads SQVTM; CDR2 reads ANQGSEA. V was pared by 4 bases and J by 2 bases, with 9 bases between. The CDR3 region is CSVVPGPYEQYF. In DNA form, the CDR3 reads TGCAGCGTTGTCCCTGGACCCTACGAGCAGTACTTC.

This clonotype turned up a few times. One end of the junction is discordant with germline, which a read error may explain. The V and J genes are TRBV12-3 or TRBV12-4 and TRBJ2-1; unclear D gene. The CDR3 runs to 14 residues. In nucleotides, the CDR3 is TGCGCCAGCAGTCTTTCTGGGCCGAGCAATGAGCAGTTCTTC. Protein: CASSLSGPSNEQFF.

The chain combines TRBV3-1 with TRBJ2-3; D ambiguous. Germline CDR1 is LGHDT and CDR2 is YNNKEL (reference sequence). The CDR3 sequence is 12 residues long. V was cut by 2 bases and J by 6 bases, with 6 bases left in between. The CDR3 DNA follows: TGTGCCAGCAGCCAATTGAGCGATACGCAGTATTTT. Amino acids: CASSQLSDTQYF.

J is TRBJ2-5 and V is TRBV29-1; D remains unclear. The J call may be wrong; the DNA end is better matched by TRBJ2-7. The CDR3 extends over 14 amino acids. CDR1 is SQVTM and CDR2 is ANQGSEA in the germline V gene. The CDR3 region has the DNA TGCAGCGTGAGTCTCTCAACCCTAAACTACGAGCAGTACTTC. It yields the protein CSVSLSTLNYEQYF.

This clonotype was seen more than once but under ten times. The DNA of the CDR3 is TGCAGCGCCCTGACAGCTACCAAAAACATTCAGTACTTC. The encoded protein is CSALTATKNIQYF. The chain carries TRBV29-1 and TRBJ2-4; maybe TRBD1 (5 bases). The ends were cut back, 7 bases at V and 2 bases at J, with 12 bases in the middle. This CDR3 has 13 residues. CDR1 is SQVTM and CDR2 is ANQGSEA in the germline V gene.

The V call is TRBV7-2, the J call TRBJ2-5, with D perhaps matching TRBD1 or TRBD2 (5 bases each). The germline CDR1 and CDR2 sequences are SGHTA and FQGNSA. The CDR3 totals 15 residues. V lost 6 bases to trimming and J lost 5 bases, with 19 bases between them. The CDR3 reads CASRTDEGLGETQYF. In DNA, the CDR3 is TGTGCCAGCAGAACCGACGAGGGGTTGGGGGAGACCCAGTACTTC.

V and J are TRBV10-3 and TRBJ2-5, with TRBD2 matching over 12 bases. The J call could be wrong; TRBJ2-1 is a better fit for the DNA end. Germline V gene sequence: CDR1 ENHRY, CDR2 SYGVKD. The CDR3 loop spans 14 amino acids. The CDR3 bases are TGTGCCATCAGTGGACTAGCGGGAGATGGTGAGCAGTTCTTC. Translation gives CAISGLAGDGEQFF.

The chain joins TRBV19 to TRBJ2-5; D is perhaps TRBD2 (6 bases). Gene TRBJ2-1 matches the end of the DNA better, so the J call may be wrong. This CDR3 spans 14 amino acids. Germline CDR1 LNHDA, CDR2 SQIVND (reference sequence). The CDR3 loop is CASMIGGYQDEQFF. The DNA of the CDR3 is TGTGCCAGTATGATAGGAGGGTATCAGGATGAGCAGTTCTTC.

This sequence joins TRBV4-2 and TRBJ2-5; D assignment may be TRBD1 or TRBD2 (5 bases each). The J call may be faulty, since TRBJ2-7 better matches the DNA end. The germline V gene has CDR1 LGHNA and CDR2 YNFKEQ. This CDR3 is 15 amino acids long. This chain's CDR3 is CASSRDSGSSYEQYF. The CDR3 DNA follows: TGTGCCAGCAGCCGTGACAGTGGGAGCTCCTACGAGCAGTACTTC.

V and J are TRBV27 and TRBJ2-3, with TRBD1 as a possible D gene (7 bases). CDR1 and CDR2 (germline): MNHEY, SMNVEV (reference sequence). This CDR3 has 17 amino acids. V lost 0 bases and J 4 bases, leaving 17 bases between the germline ends. The DNA of the CDR3 is TGTGCCAGCAGTTTATCGACGACAGGGAGGTGGGCAGATACGCAGTATTTT. Translated: CASSLSTTGRWADTQYF.

Turning to this clonotype: The junction departs from germline at one end; a sequencing error may be responsible. The rearrangement links TRBV7-7 to TRBJ1-4, with 8 bases lining up with TRBD1. The CDR3 consists of 15 residues. Germline V CDR1 and CDR2: SSHAT, FNYEAQ (reference sequence). This chain's CDR3 is CASSLTTGDYEKLFF. The CDR3 coding sequence is TGTGCTAGCAGCTTGACGACAGGGGATTATGAAAAACTGTTTTTT.

J is TRBJ1-1 and V is TRBV28; no clear D. This CDR3 comprises 12 residues. CDR1 is MDHEN and CDR2 is SYDVKM in the germline V gene. V gave up 6 bases and J gave up 1 base, with 6 bases separating them. The CDR3 spells CASRDTNTEAFF. The CDR3 DNA reads as TGTGCCAGCAGAGATACGAACACTGAAGCTTTCTTT. Using reference TRBV28 and TRBJ1-1 for the parts outside the CDR3, the full variable domain is DVKVTQSSRYLVKRTGEKVFLECVQDMDHENMFWYRQDPGLGLRLIYFSYDVKMKEKGDIPEGYSVSREKKERFSLILESASTNQTSMYLCASRDTNTEAFFGQGTRLTVV.

This clonotype came up a few times. V gene TRBV20-1 combines with J gene TRBJ2-2; perhaps TRBD1 as D (6 bases). The CDR3 extends over 15 amino acids. Trimming removed 0 bases from V and 4 bases from J, with 12 bases in between. CDR1 is DFQATT, CDR2 SNEGSKA, per germline (reference sequence). This chain's CDR3 is CSARDGQGRTGELFF. For the CDR3, the DNA is TGCAGTGCTAGAGATGGCCAGGGGCGCACCGGGGAGCTGTTTTTT.

This clonotype was seen more than once but under ten times. One end of the junction does not line up with germline, which may come from a read error. This rearrangement joins TRBV28 to TRBJ2-3; 7 bases are shared with TRBD1. The germline V gene encodes CDR1 MDHEN and CDR2 SYDVKM. CDR3 size: 17 residues. The CDR3 reads CASSLRYGTVRTDTQYF. CDR3 coding DNA: TGTGCCAGCAGTTTAAGATATGGGACAGTCCGCACAGATACACAGTATTTT.

This clonotype was detected many times. The V call is TRBV20-1, the J call TRBJ2-4, with a tentative D call TRBD2 (6 bases). V lost 1 base to trimming and J lost 8 bases, with 9 bases between them. CDR3 length equals 12 residues. Per the germline V gene, CDR1 is DFQATT and CDR2 is SNEGSKA (reference sequence). CDR3 residues: CSARVGEDIQYF. The CDR3, as DNA: TGCAGTGCTAGAGTGGGGGAGGACATTCAGTACTTC.

The chain joins TRBV6-1 to TRBJ2-7; 9 positions agree with TRBD1. The CDR3 extends over 16 amino acids. Germline V gene sequence: CDR1 MNHNS, CDR2 SASEGT. Unmatched junction bases numbered 13, after V lost 5 bases and J lost 5 bases. CDR3 DNA: TGTGCCAGCAGTCCGCAGATCGGGACAGGGAACGACGAGCAGTACTTC. Translating gives CASSPQIGTGNDEQYF.

V gene TRBV13 combines with J gene TRBJ2-5, with TRBD2 matching over 7 bases. The junction had 6 bases not matched to a gene; V was cut back by 4 bases and J by 1 base. This CDR3 spans 15 amino acids. Germline CDR1 is PRHDT and CDR2 is FYEKMQ (reference sequence). CDR3 bases: TGTGCCAGCAGCTCTTCAAGACTAGCCCAAGAGACCCAGTACTTC. Amino acids: CASSSSRLAQETQYF.

The chain carries TRBV7-2 and TRBJ2-7, with D hard to call. Trimming removed 5 bases at V and 3 bases at J, with 11 bases between. The CDR3 is made up of 13 amino acids. Germline V gene lookup returns CDR1 SGHTA and CDR2 FQGNSA. This chain's CDR3 is CASSPPAYYEQYF. CDR3 DNA sequence: TGTGCCAGCAGCCCTCCCGCATACTACGAGCAGTACTTC.

Comments on this clonotype: One end of the junction is discordant with germline, which a read error may explain. The chain couples TRBV20-1 to TRBJ1-5; D is perhaps TRBD1 (6 bases). Per germline, CDR1 DFQATT and CDR2 SNEGSKA (reference sequence). There are 16 residues in the CDR3. The CDR3 sequence: CRAREQGWDGNQPQHF. The CDR3 nucleotides read TGCCGTGCTAGAGAACAGGGTTGGGATGGCAATCAGCCCCAGCATTTT.

A few counts support this clonotype. This chain links TRBV27 with TRBJ1-1; D is unresolved. The germline V gene has CDR1 MNHEY and CDR2 SMNVEV (reference sequence). The CDR3 runs to 13 residues. The V end lost 6 bases, the J end lost 4 bases, and 12 bases lay between the germline ends. CDR3 DNA sequence: TGTGCCAGCAGCTTGGAGTGGAGCACTGAAGCTTTCTTT. Translated, it gives CASSLEWSTEAFF.